Following are 32 T cell receptor beta chains from one sample sequenced in a study of T cells after posttransplantation cyclophosphamide. Sequenced by immunoSEQ multiplex PCR; TCRdb stores in-frame clones only, minus some. Listed here are 25,000 to 30,000 clones without any singletons, the top ten holding 2.7%. The sample taken for sequencing was PBMCs. These receptor sequences come from a woman aged 60 to 75 in good health, CMV-negative, and a related stem cell transplant donor.

This clone was seen ten or more times. The rearrangement uses TRBV5-4 and TRBJ2-7; D assignment may be TRBD1 or TRBD2 (5 bases each). Deletions cut 3 bases from V and 6 bases from J, with 16 bases between. The V gene's germline CDR1 is SGHNT and CDR2 YYREEE (reference sequence). The CDR3 has 14 amino acids. CDR3 DNA sequence: TGTGCCAGCAGCTCGGGCTCCAGGGAGCGCGAGCAGTACTTC. Its translation is CASSSGSREREQYF.

This clone was observed many times. CDR3 sequence reads: CASSLTGTGREKLFF. DNA of the CDR3: TGTGCCAGCAGTTTAACCGGGACAGGGCGGGAAAAACTGTTTTTT. The V gene is TRBV28, the J gene TRBJ1-4, with 9 bases lining up with TRBD1. V gave up 2 bases and J gave up 8 bases; unmatched junction bases: 6. This CDR3 spans 15 amino acids. The germline CDR1 and CDR2 sequences are MDHEN and SYDVKM.

Many counts were recorded for this clone. CDR3 DNA: TGTGCCAGCAGCCCACAGGGACAGGGGGTGGCGGAGACCCAGTACTTC. This gives the protein CASSPQGQGVAETQYF. This chain uses TRBV5-4 with TRBJ2-5; TRBD1 matches 11 bases. The germline V gene encodes CDR1 SGHNT and CDR2 YYREEE (reference sequence). This CDR3 contains 16 residues. V shed 4 bases, J shed 5 bases, and the junction held 10 bases outside the gene matches.

This clone came up many times. This chain joins TRBV7-3 and TRBJ1-1, with 8 bases lining up with TRBD1. This CDR3 comprises 16 residues. The junction had 9 bases not matched to a gene; V was cut back by 1 base and J by 5 bases. Germline V gene data show CDR1 as SGHTA and CDR2 as FQGTGA. CDR3 amino acids: CASSLKTTQGGTEAFF. DNA for the CDR3: TGTGCCAGCAGCTTAAAGACCACACAGGGGGGTACTGAAGCTTTCTTT.

This clone was detected ten times or more. CDR3 residues: CASSQAGETQYF. The CDR3 DNA reads TGTGCCAGCAGCCAAGCTGGCGAGACCCAGTACTTC. V gene TRBV14 combines with J gene TRBJ2-5; no clear D gene. Germline values: CDR1 SGHDN, CDR2 FVKESK. With 1 base removed from V and 5 bases from J, the gap between germline ends came to 5 bases. The CDR3 contains 12 residues.

There are many counts of this clone. This sequence joins TRBV28 and TRBJ2-3; the D call may be TRBD1 or TRBD2 (6 bases each). The V gene lost 8 bases and the J gene lost 2 bases, with 20 bases spanning the gap. CDR3 size: 16 residues. Per the germline V gene, CDR1 is MDHEN and CDR2 is SYDVKM. CDR3 sequence reads: CASPPGGTLNTDTQYF. The CDR3 DNA follows: TGTGCCAGCCCCCCAGGAGGGACACTGAACACAGATACGCAGTATTTT.

The table lists this clone with many counts. J is TRBJ2-7 and V is TRBV4-1, with 10 nucleotides matching TRBD1. The CDR3 sequence is 15 residues long. V lost 4 bases and J lost 0; bases outside the gene matches: 3. CDR1 and CDR2 (germline): MGHRA, YSYEKL. CDR3 in DNA: TGCGCCAGCAGCCGGAGGACAGGGGGCTCCTACGAGCAGTACTTC. As protein: CASSRRTGGSYEQYF.

A few counts support this clone. The V gene is TRBV29-1, the J gene TRBJ2-5; tentatively, D is TRBD1 (5 bases). The CDR3 is 13 residues long. CDR1 and CDR2 (germline): SQVTM, ANQGSEA. The V and J ends lost 4 bases and 4 bases respectively, with 13 bases between them. The CDR3 DNA reads as TGCAGCGTTGGGACAACCAAGGGAGAGACCCAGTACTTC. It is translated as CSVGTTKGETQYF. Looking up the rest from reference TRBV29-1 and TRBJ2-5 gives the full variable domain: SAVISQKPSRDICQRGTSLTIQCQVDSQVTMMFWYRQQPGQSLTLIATANQGSEATYESGFVIDKFPISRPNLTFSTLTVSNMSPEDSSIYLCSVGTTKGETQYFGPGTRLLVL.

This clone was seen only a few times. This chain uses TRBV29-1 with TRBJ1-2; D is undetermined. The ends were cut back, 7 bases at V and 8 bases at J, with 14 bases in the middle. The CDR3 runs 11 residues. Germline values: CDR1 SQVTM, CDR2 ANQGSEA. CDR3: CSGADLLGYTF. Written as DNA, the CDR3 is TGCAGCGGGGCCGATTTGTTGGGCTACACCTTC.

This clone appeared many times. This chain uses TRBV19 with TRBJ2-2, with D hard to call. The V and J ends lost 8 bases and 1 base respectively, with 8 bases between them. This CDR3 comprises 13 residues. Germline CDR1 reads LNHDA; CDR2 reads SQIVND (reference sequence). In DNA form, the CDR3 reads TGTGCCAGTCTCAACAGGAACACCGGGGAGCTGTTTTTT. As protein: CASLNRNTGELFF.

This rearrangement joins TRBV4-1 to TRBJ2-5; D not certain. Germline values: CDR1 MGHRA, CDR2 YSYEKL. The CDR3 runs 15 residues. V was pared by 3 bases and J by 1 base, with 12 bases between. The CDR3 here is CASSQSNSIQETQYF. In nucleotides, the CDR3 is TGCGCCAGCAGCCAGTCAAACAGCATCCAAGAGACCCAGTACTTC.

The chain recombines TRBV6-6 with TRBJ1-2; D may be TRBD1 (6 bases). The CDR3 is 13 amino acids. V was pared by 5 bases and J by 8 bases, with 15 bases between. The germline gives CDR1 MNHNY, CDR2 SVGAGI (reference sequence). The CDR3 reads CASSPSTRGGYTF. In DNA, the CDR3 is TGTGCCAGCAGTCCTTCGACCAGGGGCGGCTACACCTTC.

The sample holds many counts of this clone. CDR3 DNA sequence: TGTGCCAGCTCATTGGCAGGGGGCACCGGGGAGCTGTTTTTT. It yields the protein CASSLAGGTGELFF. The rearrangement links TRBV18 to TRBJ2-2; 7 bases align to TRBD1. Germline V gene sequence: CDR1 KGHSH, CDR2 LQKENI. The V gene end was trimmed by 5 bases and the J gene end by 4 bases; junction bases not matched to a gene: 4. The CDR3 has 14 amino acids. Filled out from reference TRBV18 and TRBJ2-2, the complete variable domain reads NAGVMQNPRHLVRRRGQEARLRCSPMKGHSHVYWYRQLPEEGLKFMVYLQKENIIDESGMPKERFSAEFPKEGPSILRIQQVVRGDSAAYFCASSLAGGTGELFFGEGSRLTVL.

The sample holds many counts of this clone. The genes are TRBV19 and TRBJ2-3, with D perhaps matching TRBD2 (7 bases). Germline values: CDR1 LNHDA, CDR2 SQIVND (reference sequence). Trimming took 5 bases from V and 2 from J, leaving 23 bases between them. The CDR3 runs to 18 residues. The CDR3 DNA sequence: TGTGCCAGTAGTCAACTAGGGGGGGTAGGGGGACCCACAGATACGCAGTATTTT. It encodes CASSQLGGVGGPTDTQYF.

This clone was observed at least ten times. The gene calls are TRBV12-3 or TRBV12-4 and TRBJ2-1, with TRBD1 matching 9 bases. This CDR3 region has 15 residues. Losses at the gene ends were 3 bases for V and 7 bases for J; bases not matched to a gene: 7. The CDR3 spells CASSFTQGADNEQFF. The CDR3 DNA sequence: TGTGCCAGCAGTTTTACACAGGGGGCAGATAATGAGCAGTTCTTC.

This clone was counted ten times or more. CDR3 sequence reads: CASSSSRTSTYNEQFF. The CDR3, as DNA: TGTGCCAGCAGTTCTTCCAGGACTAGTACTTACAATGAGCAGTTCTTC. The genes are TRBV6-6 and TRBJ2-1; 7 bases are shared with TRBD2. The ends lost 4 bases at V and 4 bases at J; junction bases unmatched: 10. Per germline, CDR1 MNHNY and CDR2 SVGAGI (reference sequence). This CDR3 is 16 amino acids long.

This clone was seen repeatedly, ten times or more. The CDR3 here is CSVAGLGYTF. CDR3 coding DNA: TGCAGCGTTGCAGGACTCGGCTACACCTTC. This chain links TRBV29-1 with TRBJ1-2; D gene unclear. Trimming left V 4 bases short and J 8 bases short, with 8 bases between. The germline V gene encodes CDR1 SQVTM and CDR2 ANQGSEA. This CDR3 spans 10 amino acids.

Ten or more counts support this clone. V and J are TRBV2 and TRBJ1-2, with D possibly being TRBD1 (5 bases). V was clipped by 8 bases and J by 6 bases, with 16 bases between them. The CDR3 consists of 13 residues. CDR1 is SNHLY, CDR2 FYNNEI, per germline. The CDR3 bases are TGTGCCAGCGGTATAAGGGGCAGGCATGGCTACACCTTC. Translated: CASGIRGRHGYTF.

This clone was found many times. The chain carries TRBV28 and TRBJ2-1, with 12 bases lining up with TRBD2. V lost 5 bases to trimming and J lost 5 bases; unmatched junction nucleotides: 4. This CDR3 is 15 amino acids long. Germline CDR1 is MDHEN and CDR2 is SYDVKM. The CDR3 DNA follows: TGTGCCAGCAGTCCATGGACTAGCGGGAACAATGAGCAGTTCTTC. As protein: CASSPWTSGNNEQFF.

This clone has only a few counts. V and J are TRBV7-3 and TRBJ2-3, with TRBD1 identical over 9 bases. Trimming at V came to 5 bases and at J to 1 base, leaving 4 bases not matched to a gene. Per the germline V gene, CDR1 is SGHTA and CDR2 is FQGTGA. The length of the CDR3 is 15 residues. This CDR3 reads CASSLQGAGTDTQYF. The CDR3 nucleotides are TGTGCCAGCAGCCTACAGGGGGCGGGCACAGATACGCAGTATTTT.

This clone was counted ten times or more. The chain carries TRBV6-1 and TRBJ1-5; D is unresolved. This CDR3 is 13 amino acids long. Deletions cut 0 bases from V and 7 bases from J, with 7 bases between. Germline lookup yields CDR1 MNHNS and CDR2 SASEGT. In DNA, the CDR3 is TGTGCCAGCAGTGAAGCCCTGAGGCAGCCCCAGCATTTT. The encoded protein is CASSEALRQPQHF.

This clone was counted at least ten times. The J gene is TRBJ2-3, the V gene TRBV10-1; D ambiguous. The CDR3 has 14 amino acids. The V end lost 0 bases, the J end lost 6 bases, and 10 bases lay between the germline ends. CDR1 and CDR2 from the germline V gene are WNHNN and SYGVQD (reference sequence). The DNA of the CDR3 is TGCGCCAGCAGTGAGTCACCGGGTTTGGATACGCAGTATTTT. Its protein is CASSESPGLDTQYF.

This clone came up many times. This chain uses TRBV18 with TRBJ2-7; 8 bases map to TRBD2. Germline-derived CDR1 and CDR2 are KGHSH and LQKENI. With V trimmed by 6 bases and J by 2 bases, 6 bases remained unmatched. There are 14 residues in the CDR3. The CDR3 protein is CASSAGGDTYEQYF. CDR3 coding DNA: TGTGCCAGCTCGGCGGGAGGTGATACCTACGAGCAGTACTTC.

This clone occurred a few times. Germline and junction disagree at one end, which may indicate a read error. The gene calls are TRBV29-1 and TRBJ1-2; 9 bases map to TRBD1. The CDR3 sequence is 12 residues long. Germline V gives CDR1 SQVTM, CDR2 ANQGSEA. The CDR3 is CSVEEANRGHLF. CDR3 nucleotide sequence: TGCAGCGTTGAAGAAGCGAACAGGGGGCACCTCTTC.

This clone came up a few times. This sequence joins TRBV7-2 and TRBJ2-5; 7 nucleotides agree with TRBD1. The V gene end was trimmed by 2 bases and the J gene end by 2 bases; junction bases not matched to a gene: 2. This CDR3 has 14 amino acids. Germline V gene lookup returns CDR1 SGHTA and CDR2 FQGNSA. DNA of the CDR3: TGTGCCAGCAGCTTATTGGGACAGCAAGAGACCCAGTACTTC. Protein product: CASSLLGQQETQYF.

In this sample, this clone turned up many times. This chain links TRBV6-5 with TRBJ2-7; 7 bases fit TRBD2. Germline CDR1 and CDR2: MNHEY and SVGAGI. The length of the CDR3 is 13 residues. V dropped 4 bases and J dropped 6; count of bases not matched to a gene: 6. CDR3 loop: CASSSESSGEQYF. CDR3 nucleotides: TGTGCCAGCAGTTCTGAATCTAGCGGCGAGCAGTACTTC.

This clone appeared many times. V gene TRBV6-6 combines with J gene TRBJ1-4, with D maybe TRBD1 (6 bases). Germline V gene sequence: CDR1 MNHNY, CDR2 SVGAGI (reference sequence). CDR3 size: 15 residues. The ends were cut back, 6 bases at V and 2 bases at J, with 13 bases in the middle. CDR3 protein: CASRYQGNTNEKLFF. DNA for the CDR3: TGTGCCAGCAGATATCAGGGGAATACTAATGAAAAACTGTTTTTT.

The chain employs TRBV9 and TRBJ1-5; TRBD1 is a possible D gene (6 bases). Per germline, CDR1 SGDLS and CDR2 YYNGEE. The CDR3 consists of 17 residues. V was trimmed by 9 bases and J by 7 bases, leaving 29 bases between them. The CDR3 spells CATDQGTRLRRDQPQHF. For the CDR3, the DNA is TGTGCCACCGATCAGGGGACGCGCCTGAGGAGGGACCAGCCCCAGCATTTT.

Turning to this clone: One junction end disagrees with the germline gene, perhaps due to a read error. The chain uses TRBV30 and TRBJ2-7; 10 bases are shared with TRBD2. This CDR3 has 15 amino acids. Germline values: CDR1 GTSNPN, CDR2 SVGIG (reference sequence). The CDR3 region is CAWSVQRTSGYGQYF. For the CDR3, the DNA is TGTGCCTGGAGTGTACAAAGGACTAGCGGCTACGGGCAGTACTTC.

This clone has at least ten counts. This rearrangement joins TRBV18 to TRBJ2-1, with 9 nucleotides matching TRBD2. The CDR3 extends over 16 amino acids. The V segment lost 2 bases and the J segment 4 bases; nucleotides outside the gene matches: 6. Germline V gene lookup returns CDR1 KGHSH and CDR2 LQKENI. This CDR3 is CASSPSGTSRYNEQFF. The CDR3 region has the DNA TGTGCCAGCTCACCATCCGGGACTAGCAGATACAATGAGCAGTTCTTC.

This clone was recorded many times. The DNA of the CDR3 is TGTGCCAGCAGTTCGAGACAGGGCATGCGAGAGACCCAGTACTTC. It yields the protein CASSSRQGMRETQYF. V gene TRBV12-3 or TRBV12-4 combines with J gene TRBJ2-5, with TRBD1 identical over 7 bases. After removal of 4 bases from V and 4 bases from J, the junction contained 9 bases not matched to a gene. The CDR3 length is 15 residues.

This clone was detected many times. The J gene is TRBJ1-1, the V gene TRBV6-4; no firm D call. The CDR3 has 13 residues. The germline gives CDR1 MRHNA, CDR2 SNTAGT. The V end lost 6 bases, the J end lost 3 bases, and 11 bases lay between the germline ends. CDR3 protein: CASRPDGDTEAFF. The CDR3 DNA reads TGTGCCAGCAGACCGGACGGGGACACTGAAGCTTTCTTT.